These 5 T cell receptor beta chains share one sample of origin, sequenced in a study of neurological immune-mediated disorders. TCRdb recomputed calls from the 5' RACE reads with MiXCR, one row per CDR3 protein. This table has 100,000 or so distinct CDR3 sequences, around 3.3% appearing once. Sample: PBMCs. Source of these receptors: a woman aged 18-30 years with multiple sclerosis.

Ten or more counts support this clonotype. The V gene is TRBV5-1, the J gene TRBJ1-4; D is undetermined. CDR1 and CDR2 from the germline V gene are SGHRS and YFSETQ. Between the trimmed V and J ends, which lost 4 bases and 2 bases, there was a span of 12 bases. The CDR3 totals 15 residues. The CDR3 nucleotides read TGCGCCAGCAGCGTAGCTGGAGGGACTAATGAAAAACTGTTTTTT. The encoded protein is CASSVAGGTNEKLFF.

This clonotype has ten or more counts. J is TRBJ1-1 and V is TRBV5-6; D uncertain. The V gene lost 1 base and the J gene lost 1 base, with 11 bases spanning the gap. CDR1 is SGHDT, CDR2 YYEEEE, per germline. The CDR3 is made up of 15 amino acids. The DNA for the CDR3 is TGTGCCAGCAGCTTGTTGCAATATGGGAACACTGAAGCTTTCTTT. It is translated as CASSLLQYGNTEAFF.

This clonotype was observed many times. The chain joins TRBV5-1 to TRBJ1-1; D remains ambiguous. Germline V CDR1 and CDR2: SGHRS, YFSETQ. The CDR3 contains 16 residues. V lost 0 bases, J lost 0 bases, and 12 bases lay in between. CDR3 sequence reads: CASSLGVGKMNTEAFF. CDR3 nucleotide sequence: TGCGCCAGCAGCTTGGGAGTGGGAAAAATGAACACTGAAGCTTTCTTT.

The chain joins TRBV28 to TRBJ2-7; TRBD1 is a possible D gene (8 bases). CDR1 and CDR2 from the germline V gene are MDHEN and SYDVKM. This CDR3 has 14 amino acids. With 6 bases removed from V and 6 bases from J, the gap between germline ends came to 18 bases. Here the CDR3 reads CASRPTGEGFEQYF. CDR3 sequence (DNA): TGTGCCAGCAGACCGACAGGGGAGGGGTTCGAGCAGTACTTC.

This clonotype occurred many times. The chain couples TRBV5-1 to TRBJ2-7, with D possibly matching TRBD2 (5 bases). V was clipped by 5 bases and J by 6 bases, with 12 bases between them. This CDR3 spans 12 amino acids. From germline, CDR1 is SGHRS and CDR2 YFSETQ. This CDR3 reads CASSTRGAEQYF. In nucleotides, the CDR3 is TGCGCCAGCAGTACACGGGGTGCCGAGCAGTACTTC.